This record concerns one TCR beta chain sequence. The data derive from a study of glioma-infiltrating T cells after dendritic cell vaccination. The wider study: Monocyte-derived dendritic cells, cultured 6 to 8 days with IL-4 and GM-CSF, were pulsed with autologous tumor lysate.

TCRdb's table, derived via immunoSEQ multiplex PCR, lists solely in-frame clones and lacks some. The sample consists of approximately 50,000 clones, 70% to 90% of them appearing once. This sample's time point: after dendritic cell vaccination, including at tumor progression/relapse. The CDR3 totals 16 residues. Looked up from germline, CDR1 is MNHNY and CDR2 is SVGAGI (reference sequence). Trimming left V 0 bases short and J 6 bases short, with 16 bases between. The TCR sequence derives from a human donor with glioblastoma. The V call is TRBV6-6, the J call TRBJ2-3, with D tentatively TRBD2 (5 bases). The material was blood, obtained after dendritic cell vaccination. In nucleotides, the CDR3 is TGTGCCAGCAGTTACTCGTATACGAGGGTTTTGGATACGCAGTATTTT. This sequence encodes CASSYSYTRVLDTQYF.